This is a list of T cell receptor beta chains from one sample in a study of blood T cell repertoires in COVID-19. Repertoires were generated with immunoSEQ multiplex PCR, while TCRdb's copy carries only in-frame clones and drops some. The repertoire holds hundreds of thousands of clones, with 87% as singletons. Material: peripheral blood. These receptors all come from a woman in her forties or fifties with COVID-19, enrolled during active disease. The CDR3 runs from the conserved cysteine through the conserved F or W. Each record gives: clone size, D gene, J gene, V gene, CDR3 DNA, CDR3 protein. D genes are given only for firm matches. Not all rows give a size; the values are once, few, many and, for expanded clones, a class.

>-|-|TRBJ1-5|TRBV5-8
TGTGCCAGCAGTAATACAGGGCAAGGCCAGCCCCAGCATTTT
CASSNTGQGQPQHF
>-|-|TRBJ2-1|TRBV3-1/TRBV3-2
TGTGCCAGCAGCCAACTAGCACAGATATACAATGAGCAGTTCTTC
CASSQLAQIYNEQFF
>few|-|TRBJ2-5|TRBV27
TGTGCCAGCAGTTTGTGGGGGCCGATGAGAGAGACCCAGTACTTC
CASSLWGPMRETQYF
>-|-|TRBJ2-2|TRBV19
TGTGCCAGTAGTACACCTTCCGCTACAGACAACTGGAACACCGGGGAGCTGTTTTTT
CASSTPSATDNWNTGELFF
>-|TRBD2|TRBJ2-5|TRBV27
TGTGCCAGCAGTTATAGCGGGATGGAGACCCAGTACTTC
CASSYSGMETQYF
>-|TRBD2|TRBJ2-1|TRBV11-1
TGTGCCAGCAGCTTAGGGACTAGCGGGAGCTACAATGAGCAGTTCTTC
CASSLGTSGSYNEQFF
>-|TRBD1|TRBJ1-1|TRBV29-1
TGCAGCGCCGGGACAGGCTATAAGGGAACTGAAGCTTTCTTT
CSAGTGYKGTEAFF
>-|-|TRBJ1-1|TRBV29-1
TGCAGCGTTGAGTTCCGGTTGAACACTGAAGCTTTCTTT
CSVEFRLNTEAFF
>-|-|TRBJ2-5|TRBV11-2
TGTGCCAGCAGCCCCACGGCGGGACAGATGGAGACCCAGTACTTC
CASSPTAGQMETQYF
>-|TRBD2|TRBJ2-5|TRBV7-9
TGTGCCAGCAGCCCCTCCCTAGCGGGAGCTTATCAGGAGACCCAGTACTTC
CASSPSLAGAYQETQYF